The sequence of this TCR beta chain was determined in a study of human T cells and chemical hapten exposure. Time point defined: patch test 2, 6 weeks after DPC sensitization. Treatment here: therapeutic diphenylcyclopropenone sensitization with weekly scalp DPC. The library labeled individual cDNA molecules by adding unique molecular identifiers to them. TCRdb used MiXCR to reprocess the RACE reads, holding one entry per CDR3 protein. In the table there are some 89,000 distinct CDR3 sequences, 9.5% to 13% of which are singletons. The CDR3 runs to 13 residues. Trimming stripped 2 bases from V and 0 bases from J, with 2 bases between. Germline CDR1 is SGHTA and CDR2 is FQGNSA.

The sequences come from whole blood, collected in connection with sensitization to the hapten diphenylcyclopropenone (DPC). This chain joins TRBV7-2 and TRBJ1-5; D unresolved. The sequence was obtained from a woman younger than 45 with alopecia areata. Some clones in this sample may be carry-over from other donors' samples. In nucleotides, the CDR3 is TGTGCCAGCAGCTTAAATAGCAATCAGCCCCAGCATTTT. Translation: CASSLNSNQPQHF.